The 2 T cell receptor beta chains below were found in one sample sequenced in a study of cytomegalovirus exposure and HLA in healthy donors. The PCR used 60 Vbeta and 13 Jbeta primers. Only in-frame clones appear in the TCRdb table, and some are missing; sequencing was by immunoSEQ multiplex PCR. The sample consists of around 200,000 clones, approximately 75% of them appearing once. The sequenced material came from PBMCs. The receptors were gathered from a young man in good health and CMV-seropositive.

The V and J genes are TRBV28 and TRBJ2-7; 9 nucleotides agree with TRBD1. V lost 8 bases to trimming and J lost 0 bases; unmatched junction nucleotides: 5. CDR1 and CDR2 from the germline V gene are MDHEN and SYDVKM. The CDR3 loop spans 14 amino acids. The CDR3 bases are TGTGCCAGCGAGGAGGACAGGGGCTCCTACGAGCAGTACTTC. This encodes CASEEDRGSYEQYF.

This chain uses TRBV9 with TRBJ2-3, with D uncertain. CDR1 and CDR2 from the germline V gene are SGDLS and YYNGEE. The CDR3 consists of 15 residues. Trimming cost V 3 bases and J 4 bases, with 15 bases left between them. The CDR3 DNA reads TGTGCCAGCAGCGCCACCCCTACCCCGTCAGATACGCAGTATTTT. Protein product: CASSATPTPSDTQYF.